One T cell receptor (beta chain) is described in this entry. What it binds is not known. CDR1 SNHLY and CDR2 FYNNEI come from the germline V gene. V was clipped by 6 bases and J by 7 bases, with 25 bases between them. The CDR3 runs to 18 residues. This entry comes from a study of PD-L1 blockade in urothelial cancer. Looking at the study overall: Intravenous atezolizumab, 1,200 mg every 3 weeks, was begun by patients around 2014. Men with urothelial cancer arising in the bladder made up about 85% of the roughly 30 patients. General observations from the study: Clones that were tumor-associated expanded more in the blood of durable-benefit patients at 3 weeks.

Clones were read by immunoSEQ multiplex PCR, and TCRdb kept only the in-frame ones, dropping some. This sample has some 71,000 clones, with roughly nine tenths found just once. This receptor was identified in a man aged 55 to 70 with urothelial cancer. The sequencing used PBMCs, collected around atezolizumab (anti-PD-L1) treatment. The chain couples TRBV2 to TRBJ1-6, with TRBD1 as a possible D gene (5 bases). CDR3 region: CASRQEYTRTQENSPLHF. DNA of the CDR3: TGTGCCAGCAGACAGGAATACACCAGGACCCAAGAAAATTCACCCCTCCACTTT.